This TCR beta chain is drawn from a study of blood T cell repertoires in COVID-19. Germline values: CDR1 SGHVS, CDR2 FQNEAQ. The CDR3 consists of 13 residues. Trimming shortened V by 1 base and J by 8 bases, and 11 bases separated the two germline ends. The repertoire was sequenced with immunoSEQ multiplex PCR; TCRdb's copy has only in-frame clones and lacks some. Of roughly 43,000 clones listed, almost 90% are singletons. Sequencing used peripheral blood. The clonotype originates from a man aged 45 to 65 with active COVID-19. The J gene is TRBJ1-2, the V gene TRBV7-8; D might be TRBD1 (5 bases). CDR3 sequence reads: CASSLEGVRGYTF. The DNA of the CDR3 is TGTGCCAGCAGCTTAGAAGGGGTGCGGGGCTACACCTTC. Full variable domain (missing parts from reference TRBV7-8 and TRBJ1-2): GAGVSQSPRYKVAKRGQDVALRCDPISGHVSLFWYQQALGQGPEFLTYFQNEAQLDKSGLPSDRFFAERPEGSVSTLKIQRTQQEDSAVYLCASSLEGVRGYTFGSGTRLTVV.